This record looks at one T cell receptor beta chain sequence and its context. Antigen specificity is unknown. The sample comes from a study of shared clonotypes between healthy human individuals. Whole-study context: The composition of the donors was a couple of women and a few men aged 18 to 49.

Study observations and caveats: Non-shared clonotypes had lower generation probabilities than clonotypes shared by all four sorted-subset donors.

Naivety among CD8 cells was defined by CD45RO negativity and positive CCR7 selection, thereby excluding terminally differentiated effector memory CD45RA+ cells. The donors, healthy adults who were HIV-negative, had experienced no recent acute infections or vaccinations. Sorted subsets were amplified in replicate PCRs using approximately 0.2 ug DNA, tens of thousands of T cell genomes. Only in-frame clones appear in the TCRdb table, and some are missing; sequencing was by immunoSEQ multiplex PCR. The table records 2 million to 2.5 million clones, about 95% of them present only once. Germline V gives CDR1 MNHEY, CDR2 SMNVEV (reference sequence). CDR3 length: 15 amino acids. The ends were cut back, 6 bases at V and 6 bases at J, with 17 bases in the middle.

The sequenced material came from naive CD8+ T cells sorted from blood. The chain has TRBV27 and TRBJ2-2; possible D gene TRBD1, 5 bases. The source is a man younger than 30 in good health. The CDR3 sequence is CASSTRDNRAGELFF. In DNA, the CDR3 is TGTGCCAGCAGCACCAGGGATAACAGAGCCGGGGAGCTGTTTTTT.